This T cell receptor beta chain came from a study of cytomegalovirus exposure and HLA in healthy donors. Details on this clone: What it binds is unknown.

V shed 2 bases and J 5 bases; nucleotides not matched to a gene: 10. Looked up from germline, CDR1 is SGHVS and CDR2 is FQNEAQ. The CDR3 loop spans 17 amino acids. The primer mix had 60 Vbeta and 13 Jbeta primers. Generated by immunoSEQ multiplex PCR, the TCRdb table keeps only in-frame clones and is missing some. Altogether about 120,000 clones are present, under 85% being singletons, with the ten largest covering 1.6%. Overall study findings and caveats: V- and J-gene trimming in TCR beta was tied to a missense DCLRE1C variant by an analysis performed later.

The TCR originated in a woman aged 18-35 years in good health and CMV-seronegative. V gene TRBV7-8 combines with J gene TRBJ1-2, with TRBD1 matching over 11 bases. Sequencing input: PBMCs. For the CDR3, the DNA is TGTGCCAGCAGCTTACGGGACAGGGGGTTCTCCGGTTATGGCTACACCTTC. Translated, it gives CASSLRDRGFSGYGYTF. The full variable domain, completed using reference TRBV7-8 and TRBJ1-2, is GAGVSQSPRYKVAKRGQDVALRCDPISGHVSLFWYQQALGQGPEFLTYFQNEAQLDKSGLPSDRFFAERPEGSVSTLKIQRTQQEDSAVYLCASSLRDRGFSGYGYTFGSGTRLTVV.